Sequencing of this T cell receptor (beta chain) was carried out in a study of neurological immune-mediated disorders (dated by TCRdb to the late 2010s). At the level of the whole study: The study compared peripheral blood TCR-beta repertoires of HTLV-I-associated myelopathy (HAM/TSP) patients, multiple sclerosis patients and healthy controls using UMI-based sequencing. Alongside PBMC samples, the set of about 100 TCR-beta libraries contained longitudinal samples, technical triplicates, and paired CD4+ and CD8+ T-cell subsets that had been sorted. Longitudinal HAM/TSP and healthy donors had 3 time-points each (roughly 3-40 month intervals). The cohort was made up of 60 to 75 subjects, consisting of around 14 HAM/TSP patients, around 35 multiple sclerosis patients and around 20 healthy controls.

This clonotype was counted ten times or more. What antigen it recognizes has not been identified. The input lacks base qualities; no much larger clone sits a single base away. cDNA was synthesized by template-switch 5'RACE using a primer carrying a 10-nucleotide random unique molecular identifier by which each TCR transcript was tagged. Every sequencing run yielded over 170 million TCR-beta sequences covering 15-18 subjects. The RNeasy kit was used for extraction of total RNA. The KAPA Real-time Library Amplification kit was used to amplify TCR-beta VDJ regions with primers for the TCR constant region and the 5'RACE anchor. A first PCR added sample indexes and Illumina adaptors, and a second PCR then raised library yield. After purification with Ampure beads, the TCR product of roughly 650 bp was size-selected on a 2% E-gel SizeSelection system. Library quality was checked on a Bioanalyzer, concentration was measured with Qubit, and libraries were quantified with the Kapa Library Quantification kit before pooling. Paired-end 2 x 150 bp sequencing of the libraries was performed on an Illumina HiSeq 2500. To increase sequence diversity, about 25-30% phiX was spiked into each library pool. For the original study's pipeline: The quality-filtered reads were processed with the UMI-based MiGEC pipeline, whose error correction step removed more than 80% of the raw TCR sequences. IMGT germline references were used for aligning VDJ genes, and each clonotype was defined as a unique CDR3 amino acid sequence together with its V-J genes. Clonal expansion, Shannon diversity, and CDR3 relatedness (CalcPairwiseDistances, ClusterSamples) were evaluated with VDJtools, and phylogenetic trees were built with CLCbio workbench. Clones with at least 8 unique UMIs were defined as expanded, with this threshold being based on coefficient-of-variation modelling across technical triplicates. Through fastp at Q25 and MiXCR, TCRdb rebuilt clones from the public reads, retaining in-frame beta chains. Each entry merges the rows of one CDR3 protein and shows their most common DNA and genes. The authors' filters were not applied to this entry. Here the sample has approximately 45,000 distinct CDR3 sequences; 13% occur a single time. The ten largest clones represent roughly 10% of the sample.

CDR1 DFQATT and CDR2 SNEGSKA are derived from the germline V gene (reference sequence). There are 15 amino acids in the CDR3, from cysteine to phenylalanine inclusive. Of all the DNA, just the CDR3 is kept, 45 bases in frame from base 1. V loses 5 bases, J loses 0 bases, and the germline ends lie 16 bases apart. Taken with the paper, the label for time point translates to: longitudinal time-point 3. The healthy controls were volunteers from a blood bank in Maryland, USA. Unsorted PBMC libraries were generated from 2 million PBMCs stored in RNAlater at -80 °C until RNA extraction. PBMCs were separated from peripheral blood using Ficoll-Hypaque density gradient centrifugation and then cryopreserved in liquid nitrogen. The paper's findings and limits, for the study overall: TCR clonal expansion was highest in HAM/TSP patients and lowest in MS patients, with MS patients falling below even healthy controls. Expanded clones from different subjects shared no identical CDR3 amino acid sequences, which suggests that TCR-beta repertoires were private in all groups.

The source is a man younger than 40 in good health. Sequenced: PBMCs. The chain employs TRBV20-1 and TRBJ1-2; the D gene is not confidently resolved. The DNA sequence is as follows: TGCAGTGCTGCCCCCGGCAGTTCTACTAACTATGGCTACACCTTC. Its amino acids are CSAAPGSSTNYGYTF.